This is a list of T cell receptor beta chains from one sample in a study of T cell responses to AZD1222 COVID-19 vaccine. Repertoires were generated with immunoSEQ multiplex PCR, while TCRdb's copy carries only in-frame clones and drops some. The table includes 200,000 to 250,000 clones, approximately 94% detected once. Source: peripheral blood, taken 28 days after the second dose of the MenACWY control vaccine. The source of these receptors is an adult who received the MenACWY meningococcal vaccine as a control. The CDR3 runs from the conserved cysteine through the conserved F or W. The order of the fields is D gene, J gene, clone size, V gene, CDR3 protein, CDR3 DNA. The D gene is left open where the match is weak. A row's size may be missing; if present it is once, few, many or a size class.

-	TRBJ2-7	-	TRBV24-1	CATSPPGRSYEQYF	TGTGCCACCAGCCCTCCGGGACGGAGCTACGAGCAGTACTTC
TRBD2	TRBJ2-7	-	TRBV29-1	CSVVSSGATYEQYF	TGCAGCGTTGTTTCTAGCGGGGCTACCTACGAGCAGTACTTC
-	TRBJ2-3	-	TRBV29-1	CSVDRPSTDTQYF	TGCAGCGTAGACAGGCCAAGCACAGATACGCAGTATTTT
TRBD1	TRBJ2-5	-	TRBV19	CASSIESRGPETQYF	TGTGCCAGTAGTATAGAAAGCAGGGGGCCAGAGACCCAGTACTTC
TRBD1	TRBJ2-2	-	TRBV11-2	CASSPRPGQGNTGELFF	TGTGCCAGCAGCCCCCGACCCGGACAGGGGAACACCGGGGAGCTGTTTTTT
-	TRBJ1-5	-	TRBV7-2	CASSLVLQGTNQPQHF	TGTGCCAGCAGCTTGGTATTACAGGGAACCAATCAGCCCCAGCATTTT
-	TRBJ2-5	-	TRBV5-5	CASSYPAGQETQYF	TGTGCCAGCAGCTACCCCGCAGGCCAAGAGACCCAGTACTTC
TRBD1	TRBJ2-2	-	TRBV7-9	CASSATGQGGELFF	TGTGCCAGCAGCGCGACAGGGCAGGGCGGGGAGCTGTTTTTT
TRBD1	TRBJ2-5	-	TRBV3-1/TRBV3-2	CASSHRTGGNQETQYF	TGTGCCAGCAGCCATAGGACAGGGGGGAATCAAGAGACCCAGTACTTC
-	TRBJ1-1	few	TRBV2	CASSGQGNTEAFF	TGTGCCAGCAGTGGGCAGGGGAACACTGAAGCTTTCTTT
-	TRBJ2-7	-	TRBV7-2	CASSLTGGHHYEQYF	TGTGCCAGCAGCTTAACTGGCGGGCATCATTACGAGCAGTACTTC
-	TRBJ1-2	-	TRBV9	CASSAGGPHYGYTF	TGTGCCAGCAGCGCCGGGGGCCCCCACTATGGCTACACCTTC
TRBD1	TRBJ1-1	-	TRBV27	CASSAAYRGRTEAFF	TGTGCCAGCAGTGCGGCGTACAGGGGGCGCACTGAAGCTTTCTTT
-	TRBJ2-6	-	TRBV6-1	CASSEPRVGRSSGANVLTF	TGTGCCAGCAGTGAACCGCGGGTGGGTCGGTCCTCTGGGGCCAACGTCCTGACTTTC
-	TRBJ1-2	-	TRBV6-1	CASSEAGANYGYTF	TGTGCCAGCAGTGAAGCGGGGGCGAACTATGGCTACACCTTC
-	TRBJ2-3	-	TRBV18	CASSPHPGQEGDTQYF	TGTGCCAGCTCACCACATCCGGGCCAAGAGGGAGATACGCAGTATTTT
-	TRBJ1-2	-	TRBV28	CASKKGWDYGYTF	TGTGCCAGCAAAAAAGGGTGGGACTATGGCTACACCTTC
-	TRBJ1-3	-	TRBV19	CASSPPRTVNTIYF	TGTGCCAGTAGTCCTCCCCGGACTGTGAACACCATATATTTT
-	TRBJ1-5	few	TRBV4-3	CASAQGYSNQPQHF	TGCGCCAGTGCTCAGGGTTATAGCAATCAGCCCCAGCATTTT
-	TRBJ2-7	-	TRBV27	CASSLSRRPTAYEQYF	TGTGCCAGCAGTTTATCTCGACGGCCGACGGCCTACGAGCAGTACTTC
-	TRBJ1-2	few	TRBV30	CAWNSLQRPYGYTF	TGTGCCTGGAACAGTTTACAAAGGCCCTATGGCTACACCTTC
TRBD1	TRBJ2-6	-	TRBV5-1	CASSPGQRLSGANVLTF	TGCGCCAGCAGCCCGGGACAGAGACTCTCTGGGGCCAACGTCCTGACTTTC
-	TRBJ2-1	-	TRBV5-1	CASSRTDSRDEQFF	TGCGCCAGCAGCCGGACAGATTCTCGGGATGAGCAGTTCTTC
TRBD2	TRBJ2-5	-	TRBV5-4	CASSLGLAGTGDQYF	TGTGCCAGCAGCTTGGGACTAGCGGGGACAGGAGACCAGTACTTC
-	TRBJ2-3	-	TRBV6-5	CASSPPAKNTQYF	TGTGCCAGCAGTCCCCCCGCTAAAAATACGCAGTATTTT
-	TRBJ1-6	-	TRBV30	CAFRDNSSPLHF	TGTGCCTTCCGGGACAATTCTTCACCCCTCCACTTT
-	TRBJ1-3	-	TRBV27	CASSLGRGSTIYF	TGTGCCAGCAGTTTAGGCAGGGGCAGCACCATATATTTT
-	TRBJ1-1	-	TRBV30	CAWSSGTTNTEAFF	TGTGCCTGGAGCTCCGGGACAACAAACACTGAAGCTTTCTTT
-	TRBJ2-5	-	TRBV15	CATSRAGGGWETQYF	TGTGCCACCAGCAGAGCCGGAGGGGGCTGGGAGACCCAGTACTTC